The clone carrying this T cell receptor (beta chain) occurred many times. Over 160 million TCR-beta sequences, together covering 15-18 subjects, were produced by every individual sequencing run that was carried out. Each CDR3 protein is one row after TCRdb ran MiXCR on the 5' RACE reads. The sample has nearly 45,000 distinct CDR3 sequences, about a fifth seen once. This record belongs to a study of neurological immune-mediated disorders. Time point: technical triplicate 3. This CDR3 has 15 residues. The germline gives CDR1 MNHEY, CDR2 SVGAGI. Trimming removed 2 bases from V and 0 bases from J, with 8 bases in between.

The receptor was derived from a man aged 60 to 69 with HTLV-1-associated myelopathy (HAM/TSP). The chain carries TRBV6-5 and TRBJ2-1; D is unclear. Specimen: PBMCs. CDR3 protein: CASSYGVGSYNEQFF. Here the CDR3 DNA reads TGTGCCAGCAGTTACGGGGTAGGCTCCTACAATGAGCAGTTCTTC.